The 29 T cell receptor beta chains listed next were all sequenced from one sample in a study of immune evolution from preneoplasia to lung adenocarcinoma. Profiling relied on immunoSEQ multiplex PCR, and the TCRdb table lists in-frame clones only, not all of them. The sample shows over 30,000 clones, roughly 68% of them seen only once. The sequenced sample consisted of FFPE invasive lung adenocarcinoma tissue. Receptors originate from a person between 60 and 69 years old with lung adenocarcinoma.

The chain uses TRBV7-9 and TRBJ1-4; D is unresolved. The end of the DNA aligns better with TRBJ2-2, so the J call may be wrong. The CDR3 is 13 amino acids. CDR1 and CDR2 (germline): SEHNR, FQNEAQ (reference sequence). Written as DNA, the CDR3 is TGTGCCAGCAGCTTAGCGGGCGCGCGGGAGCTGTTTTTT. Amino acids: CASSLAGARELFF.

The genes are TRBV4-2 and TRBJ2-7, with D possibly being TRBD2 (5 bases). The V gene lost 4 bases and the J gene lost 6 bases, with 10 bases spanning the gap. The CDR3 runs 12 residues. Germline lookup yields CDR1 LGHNA and CDR2 YNFKEQ. The CDR3 sequence: CASSPPLGEQYF. CDR3 nucleotides: TGTGCCAGCAGCCCCCCACTAGGCGAGCAGTACTTC.

This clone came up once. This CDR3 is also generated by other DNA sequences in the sample. This chain uses TRBV4-2 with TRBJ2-6; D not resolved. V was pared by 0 bases and J by 0 bases, with 6 bases between. Germline CDR1 LGHNA, CDR2 YNFKEQ. There are 16 residues in the CDR3. The CDR3 spells CASSQDFNSGANVLTF. As DNA, the CDR3 is TGTGCCAGCAGCCAAGATTTTAACTCTGGGGCCAACGTCCTGACTTTC.

V usage is TRBV7-2 and J usage is TRBJ1-5; 9 nucleotides agree with TRBD1. Germline trimming cut 1 base from V and 3 bases from J; bases unmatched to any gene: 4. This CDR3 contains 16 residues. The germline V gene encodes CDR1 SGHTA and CDR2 FQGNSA. The CDR3 spells CASSLGQGVLNQPQHF. The DNA for the CDR3 is TGTGCCAGCAGCTTAGGACAGGGGGTACTCAATCAGCCCCAGCATTTT.

V gene TRBV7-2 combines with J gene TRBJ2-7, with D possibly TRBD2 on 6 matching bases. Germline values: CDR1 SGHTA, CDR2 FQGNSA. The CDR3 is 16 residues long. Trimming removed 1 base from V and 1 base from J, with 14 bases in between. Here the CDR3 reads CASSLVGGIASYEQYF. The CDR3 coding sequence is TGTGCCAGCAGCTTAGTCGGCGGGATAGCGTCCTACGAGCAGTACTTC.

The chain has TRBV30 and TRBJ2-2, with D possibly TRBD1 on 6 matching bases. The CDR3 covers 15 residues. Trimming removed 5 bases from V and 5 bases from J, with 18 bases in between. The germline CDR1 and CDR2 sequences are GTSNPN and SVGIG (reference sequence). DNA for the CDR3: TGTGCCTGGGATAATACAGGGCTGGGAACCGGGGAGCTGTTTTTT. Protein sequence: CAWDNTGLGTGELFF. Full variable domain (missing parts from reference TRBV30 and TRBJ2-2): SQTIHQWPATLVQPVGSPLSLECTVEGTSNPNLYWYRQAAGRGLQLLFYSVGIGQISSEVPQNLSASRPQDRQFILSSKKLLLSDSGFYLCAWDNTGLGTGELFFGEGSRLTVL.

As concerns this clone: Other DNA sequences in the sample encode the same CDR3. The rearrangement links TRBV6-6 to TRBJ2-7; 10 bases agree with TRBD2. This CDR3 is 13 amino acids long. With V trimmed by 6 bases and J by 4 bases, 3 bases remained unmatched. Germline CDR1 and CDR2: MNHNY and SVGAGI (reference sequence). For the CDR3, the DNA is TGTGCCAGCAGACTAGCGGGAAGATACGAGCAGTACTTC. Its protein product is CASRLAGRYEQYF.

The chain links TRBV6-5 to TRBJ2-7; 8 bases map to TRBD1. J lost 4 bases, V lost 1 base, and 3 bases had no gene match. Germline V gene sequence: CDR1 MNHEY, CDR2 SVGAGI. The CDR3 sequence is 14 residues long. The CDR3 sequence is CASSYWTGLYEQYF. In nucleotides, the CDR3 is TGTGCCAGCAGTTACTGGACAGGGCTGTACGAGCAGTACTTC.

This clone was observed once. V and J are TRBV6-5 and TRBJ2-2, with D unresolved. Germline loops: CDR1 MNHEY, CDR2 SVGAGI. There are 15 residues in the CDR3. The V and J ends lost 6 bases and 2 bases respectively, with 13 bases between them. This CDR3 is CASRIEYRNTGELFF. The CDR3 bases are TGTGCCAGCAGAATAGAGTATCGAAACACCGGGGAGCTGTTTTTT.

This clone was detected a few times. This sequence joins TRBV6-4 and TRBJ2-2, with a tentative D call TRBD2 (5 bases). In germline, CDR1 is MRHNA, CDR2 SNTAGT. CDR3 length: 12 amino acids. Trimming stripped 3 bases from V and 10 bases from J, with 9 bases between. The chain's CDR3 is CASSEDGVELFF. As DNA, the CDR3 is TGTGCCAGCAGTGAAGACGGGGTGGAGCTGTTTTTT.

The rearrangement joins TRBV28 to TRBJ1-1, with D maybe TRBD1 (5 bases). Germline V CDR1 and CDR2: MDHEN, SYDVKM. The CDR3 has 10 amino acids. V was cut by 4 bases and J by 10 bases, with 7 bases left in between. The CDR3 DNA is TGTGCCAGCAGTTCGGGACGAGCTTTCTTT. Translating it yields CASSSGRAFF.

The genes are TRBV27 and TRBJ2-7; 7 positions agree with TRBD1. There are 18 residues in the CDR3. With V trimmed by 10 bases and J by 4 bases, 25 bases remained unmatched. Germline V CDR1 and CDR2: MNHEY, SMNVEV (reference sequence). CDR3 in DNA: TGTGCCACCACCCGAAACCGTATTAGGGGGCCCGCTGGATACGAGCAGTACTTC. Translated: CATTRNRIRGPAGYEQYF.

By share, this clone counts as medium-sized (0.01 to 0.1%). The same CDR3 arises from other DNA sequences in this sample as well. The gene calls are TRBV2 and TRBJ1-5; D not certain. Deletions cut 5 bases from V and 0 bases from J, with 5 bases between. Germline CDR1 reads SNHLY; CDR2 reads FYNNEI. The CDR3 spans 13 residues. In DNA, the CDR3 is TGTGCCAGCAGTCGGGATAGCAATCAGCCCCAGCATTTT. It encodes CASSRDSNQPQHF.

Only a few counts were recorded for this clone. The V gene is TRBV29-1, the J gene TRBJ2-7; 7 nucleotides line up with TRBD2. The germline V gene encodes CDR1 SQVTM and CDR2 ANQGSEA. This CDR3 comprises 15 residues. V lost 0 bases, J lost 3 bases, and 8 bases stayed unmatched. This CDR3 reads CSVEDVAAGVYEQYF. For the CDR3, the DNA is TGCAGCGTTGAAGATGTCGCGGCGGGAGTCTACGAGCAGTACTTC.

The rearrangement links TRBV19 to TRBJ2-5; 12 positions match TRBD2. The trim removed 0 bases at V and 7 bases at J, leaving 6 bases unmatched. The CDR3 length is 16 residues. CDR1 is LNHDA and CDR2 is SQIVND in the germline V gene (reference sequence). This chain's CDR3 is CASSIDPTSGSGTQYF. DNA for the CDR3: TGTGCCAGTAGTATAGACCCGACTAGCGGGAGTGGGACCCAGTACTTC. The full variable domain, rest sourced from reference TRBV19 and TRBJ2-5, is DGGITQSPKYLFRKEGQNVTLSCEQNLNHDAMYWYRQDPGQGLRLIYYSQIVNDFQKGDIAEGYSVSREKKESFPLTVTSAQKNPTAFYLCASSIDPTSGSGTQYFGPGTRLLVL.

This clone was seen only a few times. The gene calls are TRBV7-9 and TRBJ1-5, with 8 bases lining up with TRBD1. This CDR3 has 15 residues. Germline CDR1 is SEHNR and CDR2 is FQNEAQ (reference sequence). The V and J ends lost 2 bases and 5 bases, in that order; junction bases with no gene match: 5. The CDR3 is CASSLFAGGDQPQHF. The CDR3 DNA sequence: TGTGCCAGCAGCTTATTTGCAGGGGGCGATCAGCCCCAGCATTTT.

This clone was picked up a small number of times. V is TRBV7-2 and J is TRBJ2-1; TRBD2 matches at 8 bases. The CDR3 loop spans 16 amino acids. Germline V gene lookup returns CDR1 SGHTA and CDR2 FQGNSA. Germline trimming cut 5 bases from V and 2 bases from J; bases unmatched to any gene: 8. CDR3 DNA sequence: TGTGCCAGCAGCCGAGATTTAGCGGGGACCTACAATGAGCAGTTCTTC. This sequence encodes CASSRDLAGTYNEQFF. The full variable domain, in which reference TRBV7-2 and TRBJ2-1 provide the parts outside the CDR3, is GAGVSQSPSNKVTEKGKDVELRCDPISGHTALYWYRQSLGQGLEFLIYFQGNSAPDKSGLPSDRFSAERTGGSVSTLTIQRTQQEDSAVYLCASSRDLAGTYNEQFFGPGTRLTVL.

The chain combines TRBV7-2 with TRBJ1-5; no reliable D call. The CDR3 runs to 16 residues. V was cut by 3 bases and J by 0 bases, with 12 bases left in between. The V gene's germline CDR1 is SGHTA and CDR2 FQGNSA. Written as DNA, the CDR3 is TGTGCCAGCAGCTTGCTTCTGTCGGATAGCAATCAGCCCCAGCATTTT. Protein: CASSLLLSDSNQPQHF. Full variable domain (rest looked up from reference TRBV7-2 and TRBJ1-5): GAGVSQSPSNKVTEKGKDVELRCDPISGHTALYWYRQSLGQGLEFLIYFQGNSAPDKSGLPSDRFSAERTGGSVSTLTIQRTQQEDSAVYLCASSLLLSDSNQPQHFGDGTRLSIL.

This chain connects TRBV2 to TRBJ1-5; a weak D match, TRBD1 (5 bases). There are 15 residues in the CDR3. Germline V gene sequence: CDR1 SNHLY, CDR2 FYNNEI. With 6 bases removed from V and 6 bases from J, the gap between germline ends came to 18 bases. CDR3 sequence reads: CASREQGVVRQPQHF. For the CDR3, the DNA is TGTGCCAGCAGGGAGCAGGGAGTTGTTCGTCAGCCCCAGCATTTT.

The chain links TRBV23-1 to TRBJ1-2, with D possibly being TRBD1 (5 bases). TRBV23-1 is an open reading frame whose function is uncertain. Trimming pared 0 bases from V and 4 bases from J, leaving 18 bases between. The CDR3 spans 17 residues. The CDR3 protein is CASSQSGVWQGGYGYTF. As DNA, the CDR3 is TGCGCCAGCAGTCAATCGGGGGTATGGCAGGGAGGCTATGGCTACACCTTC.

The chain has TRBV19 and TRBJ1-4; no definite D call. Per germline, CDR1 LNHDA and CDR2 SQIVND (reference sequence). V was cut by 5 bases and J by 0 bases, with 19 bases left in between. CDR3 length: 18 residues. CDR3 loop: CASSAPLGLVATNEKLFF. The CDR3 coding sequence is TGTGCCAGTAGTGCTCCTCTGGGCTTAGTTGCAACTAATGAAAAACTGTTTTTT.

The V gene is TRBV7-8, the J gene TRBJ2-5; maybe TRBD1 (6 bases). This CDR3 comprises 15 residues. V lost 1 base and J 5 bases, leaving 14 bases between the germline ends. Germline V gene lookup returns CDR1 SGHVS and CDR2 FQNEAQ. The CDR3 loop reads CASSLVGGAGETQYF. The CDR3 bases are TGTGCCAGCAGCTTAGTAGGGGGAGCAGGGGAGACCCAGTACTTC.

V is TRBV10-3 and J is TRBJ2-1, with D hard to call. This CDR3 region has 12 residues. The V gene lost 5 bases and the J gene lost 7 bases, with 9 bases spanning the gap. From germline, CDR1 is ENHRY and CDR2 SYGVKD. In DNA, the CDR3 is TGTGCCATCAGTCCCGGACCGAATGAGCAGTTCTTC. As protein: CAISPGPNEQFF.

This clone was picked up a small number of times. The chain uses TRBV30 and TRBJ2-1; D is possibly TRBD1 (5 bases). CDR3 length: 15 amino acids. Germline V gene data show CDR1 as GTSNPN and CDR2 as SVGIG (reference sequence). Trimming stripped 5 bases from V and 0 bases from J, with 14 bases between. The CDR3 nucleotides read TGTGCCTGGGGGAAGGGGTTAAGCTCCTACAATGAGCAGTTCTTC. Its protein product is CAWGKGLSSYNEQFF.

The chain has TRBV29-1 and TRBJ2-4, with D maybe TRBD2 (5 bases). The CDR3 consists of 14 residues. V was pared by 5 bases and J by 1 base, with 12 bases between. Germline loops: CDR1 SQVTM, CDR2 ANQGSEA. DNA for the CDR3: TGCAGCGTTCTTATCACTAGGGCCAAAAACATTCAGTACTTC. It translates to CSVLITRAKNIQYF.

The rearrangement joins TRBV5-6 to TRBJ2-7; 7 nucleotides match TRBD2. Trimming cost V 7 bases and J 3 bases; bases outside gene matches: 7. This CDR3 has 13 residues. Germline V CDR1 and CDR2: SGHDT, YYEEEE. The CDR3 region has the DNA TGTGCCAGCCACCGGGACTACCTCTACGAGCAGTACTTC. It translates to CASHRDYLYEQYF.

The genes are TRBV5-1 and TRBJ1-1; no firm D call. V gave up 5 bases and J gave up 2 bases, with 13 bases separating them. Germline CDR1 SGHRS, CDR2 YFSETQ. The CDR3 contains 14 residues. The CDR3 protein is CASSPRATNTEAFF. As DNA, the CDR3 is TGCGCCAGCAGTCCGCGTGCAACCAACACTGAAGCTTTCTTT.

The chain carries TRBV14 and TRBJ2-7, with D uncertain. Between the trimmed V and J ends, which lost 7 bases and 0 bases, there was a span of 4 bases. The CDR3 consists of 11 residues. In germline, CDR1 is SGHDN, CDR2 FVKESK. Written as DNA, the CDR3 is TGTGCCAGCACTAGCTCCTACGAGCAGTACTTC. Translated: CASTSSYEQYF. The whole variable domain, filled in from reference TRBV14 and TRBJ2-7, reads EAGVTQFPSHSVIEKGQTVTLRCDPISGHDNLYWYRRVMGKEIKFLLHFVKESKQDESGMPNNRFLAERTGGTYSTLKVQPAELEDSGVYFCASTSSYEQYFGPGTRLTVT.

The chain carries TRBV28 and TRBJ2-7; D is undetermined. Germline CDR1 MDHEN, CDR2 SYDVKM. This CDR3 is built from 15 residues. Trimming removed 0 bases from V and 2 bases from J, with 11 bases in between. CDR3 in DNA: TGTGCCAGCAGTTTATGGGACGAGGACCCCTACGAGCAGTACTTC. Translating it yields CASSLWDEDPYEQYF.